This T cell receptor beta chain was recorded in a study of T cell responses to AZD1222 COVID-19 vaccine. Sequencing was performed with immunoSEQ multiplex PCR; in TCRdb, only in-frame clones are kept and a portion is missing. The sample includes about 130,000 clones, about 93% of them seen just once. Germline-derived CDR1 and CDR2 are MDHEN and SYDVKM. Deletions cut 6 bases from V and 2 bases from J, with 20 bases between. The CDR3 has 16 residues. The rearrangement uses TRBV28 and TRBJ2-7, with a weak D call TRBD2 (6 bases). This sequence was found in an adult in good health. The sequencing used peripheral blood, collected on day 0 of AZD1222 vaccination. The CDR3 DNA reads TGTGCCAGCAGACGCCCGGGAGCTGGGCAAACCTACGAGCAGTACTTC. Its translation is CASRRPGAGQTYEQYF. The variable domain in full, completed from reference TRBV28 and TRBJ2-7, reads DVKVTQSSRYLVKRTGEKVFLECVQDMDHENMFWYRQDPGLGLRLIYFSYDVKMKEKGDIPEGYSVSREKKERFSLILESASTNQTSMYLCASRRPGAGQTYEQYFGPGTRLTVT.